These 3 T cell receptor beta chains share one sample of origin, sequenced in a study of blood T cell repertoires in COVID-19. Clones were read by immunoSEQ multiplex PCR, and TCRdb kept only the in-frame ones, dropping some. This repertoire shows 150,000 or so clones, 75% to 85% found once; its top ten account for under 13%. The sequencing input was peripheral blood. The receptors come from a human donor in a cohort sampled during active COVID-19.

The CDR3 loop is CASETGGMNTEAFF. The CDR3 nucleotides read TGTGCCAGTGAGACGGGAGGTATGAACACTGAAGCTTTCTTT. The rearrangement links TRBV2 to TRBJ1-1; D unclear. V shed 9 bases and J shed 0 bases, with 14 bases lying between them. This CDR3 has 14 residues. In germline, CDR1 is SNHLY, CDR2 FYNNEI.

The chain combines TRBV6-5 with TRBJ1-5; 7 bases are shared with TRBD1. V lost 5 bases to trimming and J lost 4 bases; unmatched junction nucleotides: 5. The CDR3 covers 14 residues. The germline V gene encodes CDR1 MNHEY and CDR2 SVGAGI. The CDR3: CASSRTGANQPQHF. Written as DNA, the CDR3 is TGTGCCAGCAGTCGAACAGGGGCAAATCAGCCCCAGCATTTT.

The gene calls are TRBV19 and TRBJ2-1; TRBD1 aligns across 7 bases. The germline gives CDR1 LNHDA, CDR2 SQIVND (reference sequence). The ends lost 6 bases at V and 6 bases at J; junction bases unmatched: 11. This CDR3 spans 15 amino acids. CDR3 sequence: CASSPRGMKINEQFF. The CDR3 bases are TGTGCCAGTAGCCCCAGGGGGATGAAGATCAATGAGCAGTTCTTC.